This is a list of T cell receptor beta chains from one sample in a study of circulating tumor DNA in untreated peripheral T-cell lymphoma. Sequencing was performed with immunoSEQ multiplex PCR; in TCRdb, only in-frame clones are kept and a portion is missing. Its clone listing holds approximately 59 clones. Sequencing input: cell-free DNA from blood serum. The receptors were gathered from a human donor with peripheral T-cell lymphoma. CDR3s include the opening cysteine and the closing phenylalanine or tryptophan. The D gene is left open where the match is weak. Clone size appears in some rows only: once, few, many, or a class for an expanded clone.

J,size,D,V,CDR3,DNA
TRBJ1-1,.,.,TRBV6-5,CASSLAPLGTEAFF,TGTGCCAGCAGTTTGGCCCCTTTGGGCACTGAAGCTTTCTTT
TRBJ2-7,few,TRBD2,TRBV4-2,CASSHSTGTSANYEQYF,TGTGCCAGCAGCCATTCAACCGGGACTAGCGCCAACTACGAGCAGTACTTC
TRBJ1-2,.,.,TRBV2,CASRPKGGVANYGYTF,TGTGCCAGCAGACCTAAGGGCGGGGTAGCTAACTATGGCTACACCTTC
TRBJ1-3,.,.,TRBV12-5,CASGLVPFPDSGNTIYF,TGTGCTAGTGGTTTGGTACCCTTTCCGGACTCTGGAAACACCATATATTTT
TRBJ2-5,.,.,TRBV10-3,CAISESGPGETQYF,TGTGCCATCAGTGAGTCGGGCCCCGGAGAGACCCAGTACTTC
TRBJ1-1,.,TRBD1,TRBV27,CASSWGQGATEAFF,TGTGCCAGCAGTTGGGGACAGGGGGCTACTGAAGCTTTCTTT
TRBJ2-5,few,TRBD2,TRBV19,CASSWTSRETQYF,TGTGCCAGTAGTTGGACTAGCAGGGAGACCCAGTACTTC
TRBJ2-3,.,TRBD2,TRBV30,CAWSTGLAGGRDTQYF,TGTGCCTGGAGTACCGGACTAGCGGGAGGTCGAGATACGCAGTATTTT
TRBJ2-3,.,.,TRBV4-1,CASSQVPGRWTDTQYF,TGCGCCAGCAGCCAAGTTCCAGGCAGGTGGACAGATACGCAGTATTTT
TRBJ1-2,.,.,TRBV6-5,CASSYGGEGYTF,TGTGCCAGCAGTTACGGGGGGGAGGGCTACACCTTC
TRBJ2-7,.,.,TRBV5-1,CASSLTRGNEQYF,TGCGCCAGCAGCTTAACCAGGGGCAACGAGCAGTACTTC
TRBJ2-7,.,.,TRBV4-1,CASSQALIGTGEQYF,TGCGCCAGCAGCCAAGCCCTTATAGGGACGGGGGAGCAGTACTTC
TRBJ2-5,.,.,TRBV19,CASAQTSRETQYF,TGTGCCAGTGCCCAGACTAGTCGGGAGACCCAGTACTTC
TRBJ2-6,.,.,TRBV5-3,CARAGQSRANVLTF,TGTGCCAGAGCAGGACAAAGTCGGGCCAACGTCCTGACTTTC
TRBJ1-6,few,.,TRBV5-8,CASSFEGSYNSPLHF,TGTGCCAGCAGCTTTGAGGGATCCTATAATTCACCCCTCCACTTT
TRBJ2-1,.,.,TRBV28,CASGNQPGHEFF,TGTGCCAGCGGCAATCAGCCGGGACATGAGTTCTTC
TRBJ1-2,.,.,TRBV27,CAIKPAGTNYGYTF,TGTGCCATCAAGCCCGCAGGGACCAACTATGGCTACACCTTC
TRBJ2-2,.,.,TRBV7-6,CASSETSVGDVDTGELFF,TGTGCCAGCAGTGAAACTAGTGTAGGAGACGTCGACACCGGGGAGCTGTTTTTT
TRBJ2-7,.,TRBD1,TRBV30,CAWTPQGVASYEQYF,TGTGCCTGGACCCCCCAGGGGGTAGCCTCCTACGAGCAGTACTTC
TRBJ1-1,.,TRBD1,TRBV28,CASNTGGVSFEAFF,TGTGCCAGCAACACAGGGGGAGTTAGTTTCGAAGCTTTCTTT
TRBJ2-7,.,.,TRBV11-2,CASSPRVAGIYEQYF,TGTGCCAGCAGCCCTAGGGTAGCAGGGATCTACGAGCAGTACTTC
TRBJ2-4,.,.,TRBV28,CASRVDTSGNIQYF,TGTGCCAGCAGGGTGGATACGTCGGGAAACATTCAGTACTTC
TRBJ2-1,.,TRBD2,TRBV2,CASKGSGGNYNEQFF,TGTGCCAGCAAGGGGAGCGGGGGGAATTACAATGAGCAGTTCTTC
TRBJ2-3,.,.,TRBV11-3,CASSLDFGGGGRTDTQYF,TGTGCCAGCAGCTTAGATTTTGGCGGCGGGGGCCGCACAGATACGCAGTATTTT
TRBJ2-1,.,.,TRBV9,CASSVFPDSGNEQFF,TGTGCCAGCAGCGTATTCCCTGATTCAGGCAATGAGCAGTTCTTC
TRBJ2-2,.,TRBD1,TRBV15,CATSIDTGGSTGELFF,TGTGCCACCAGCATTGATACAGGGGGGAGCACCGGGGAGCTGTTTTTT